The 19 T cell receptor beta chains presented below share a single source sample, sequenced in a study of blood T cells in healthy people across ages. The use of a sample-barcoded 5' primer and a J-beta primer mix characterized a second PCR of about 6 to 12 cycles. TCRdb reprocessed the 5' RACE reads with MiXCR, giving one entry per CDR3 protein. In the table there are some 1.7 million distinct CDR3 sequences, roughly 28% of which are singletons. The specimen was blood. The receptors were gathered from a woman aged 25 to 39 in good health.

The chain uses TRBV29-1 and TRBJ2-5, with D tentatively TRBD1 (6 bases). The germline gives CDR1 SQVTM, CDR2 ANQGSEA. CDR3 length: 13 residues. The V end lost 2 bases, the J end lost 5 bases, and 12 bases lay between the germline ends. The CDR3 here is CSVETGQGETQYF. The DNA of the CDR3 is TGCAGCGTTGAAACGGGGCAGGGGGAGACCCAGTACTTC.

This clonotype was seen only a few times. The rearrangement links TRBV12-3 or TRBV12-4 to TRBJ2-7, with 7 bases that match TRBD2. The length of the CDR3 is 15 residues. The junction had 5 bases not matched to a gene; V was cut back by 3 bases and J by 0 bases. CDR3: CASSLSRGVSYEQYF. The CDR3 coding sequence is TGTGCCAGCAGTTTGTCCCGGGGGGTCTCCTACGAGCAGTACTTC.

Worth noting for this clonotype: A much bigger clone sits one base away, suggesting this may be a read error. The V call is TRBV29-1, the J call TRBJ1-2, with D hard to call. This CDR3 spans 11 amino acids. CDR1 and CDR2 from the germline V gene are SQVTM and ANQGSEA. V lost 3 bases and J 5 bases, leaving 7 bases between the germline ends. Here the CDR3 DNA reads TGCAGCGTTGAGGACGGGTATGGCTACACCTTC. Amino acid sequence: CSVEDGYGYTF.

The table lists this clonotype with a few counts. The chain has TRBV12-3 or TRBV12-4 and TRBJ2-1; D unresolved. V gave up 5 bases and J gave up 9 bases, with 8 bases separating them. This CDR3 is built from 11 residues. The CDR3 DNA follows: TGTGCCAGCAGTACACCGGGTGAGCAGTTCTTC. It codes for CASSTPGEQFF.

There are many counts of this clonotype. The V gene is TRBV6-6, the J gene TRBJ2-7; perhaps TRBD2 as D (7 bases). The CDR3 contains 13 residues. Trimming took off 7 bases at V and 4 bases at J, with 14 bases between the two ends. Germline CDR1 and CDR2: MNHNY and SVGAGI (reference sequence). The CDR3 is CASTKGGGYEQYF. The CDR3 DNA reads TGTGCCAGCACCAAGGGAGGGGGTTACGAGCAGTACTTC.

To note about this clonotype: This may stem from a read error, because a much larger clone lies one nucleotide away. This chain uses TRBV12-3 or TRBV12-4 with TRBJ2-7, with 12 bases aligning to TRBD2. V lost 4 bases to trimming and J lost 10 bases; unmatched junction nucleotides: 17. The CDR3 totals 17 residues. The CDR3: CASSSTLAGGPGKAQYF. Here the CDR3 DNA reads TGTGCCAGCAGTTCAACACTAGCGGGGGGCCCCGGGAAGGCCCAGTACTTC.

This clonotype was observed at least ten times. The chain couples TRBV24-1 to TRBJ2-5; 8 nucleotides align to TRBD2. V shed 3 bases, J shed 5 bases, and the junction held 7 bases outside the gene matches. The CDR3 covers 15 residues. Looked up from germline, CDR1 is KGHDR and CDR2 is SFDVKD. In DNA form, the CDR3 reads TGTGCCACCAGTGATCCCCGGACGGGAGGGGAGACCCAGTACTTC. As protein: CATSDPRTGGETQYF.

This clonotype was seen more than once but under ten times. The chain joins TRBV4-2 to TRBJ1-1, with D possibly TRBD1 on 5 matching bases. The CDR3 sequence is 14 residues long. V gave up 1 base and J gave up 3 bases, with 9 bases separating them. Germline-derived CDR1 and CDR2 are LGHNA and YNFKEQ. CDR3 nucleotides: TGTGCCAGCAGCCAAGTGATCAGGGACACTGAAGCTTTCTTT. Its protein product is CASSQVIRDTEAFF.

This clonotype turned up a few times. V and J are TRBV7-9 and TRBJ2-1; D ambiguous. Trimming pared 8 bases from V and 13 bases from J, leaving 18 bases between. The CDR3 sequence is 12 residues long. Germline CDR1 SEHNR, CDR2 FQNEAQ (reference sequence). The CDR3 DNA reads TGTGCCAGCGCCTCGGGCCCCCTCGTCCAGTTCTTC. Translating it yields CASASGPLVQFF.

This chain joins TRBV6-2 or TRBV6-3 and TRBJ2-7; 9 positions agree with TRBD2. Looked up from germline, CDR1 is MNHEY and CDR2 is SVGEGT. The CDR3 contains 16 residues. V was clipped by 0 bases and J by 0 bases; unmatched bases: 3. The DNA of the CDR3 is TGTGCCAGCAGTTACTCGGGACTAGCCACCTCCTACGAGCAGTACTTC. Protein sequence: CASSYSGLATSYEQYF.

The chain joins TRBV7-2 to TRBJ2-7, with 10 bases matching TRBD2. Germline V gene data show CDR1 as SGHTA and CDR2 as FQGNSA. The CDR3 runs 16 residues. The V gene end was trimmed by 0 bases and the J gene end by 3 bases; junction bases not matched to a gene: 5. This CDR3 is CASSLAASGSFYEQYF. The CDR3 DNA reads TGTGCCAGCAGCTTAGCGGCTAGCGGGAGCTTCTACGAGCAGTACTTC.

Regarding this clonotype: This may be a read error: a much more frequent sequence differs by one nucleotide. The V and J genes are TRBV5-1 and TRBJ2-7; no clear D. The germline CDR1 and CDR2 sequences are SGHRS and YFSETQ. Trimming pared 4 bases from V and 7 bases from J, leaving 21 bases between. CDR3 size: 15 residues. CDR3: CASSPQQLQANEQYF. The DNA for the CDR3 is TGCGCCAGCAGCCCTCAACAGCTCCAGGCCAATGAGCAGTACTTC.

To note about this clonotype: A clone one base away is much larger, so this may be a read error. This sequence joins TRBV6-5 and TRBJ1-2; 9 nucleotides line up with TRBD1. Germline CDR1 and CDR2: MNHEY and SVGAGI. V dropped 5 bases and J dropped 2; count of bases not matched to a gene: 12. The CDR3 covers 17 residues. CDR3 DNA: TGTGCCAGCAGTACCTCAAGTGGGGACAGGGCCAACTATGGCTACACCTTC. Amino acid sequence: CASSTSSGDRANYGYTF.

This clonotype was seen many times. This chain links TRBV5-1 with TRBJ2-5; D is perhaps TRBD2 (5 bases). Judging by the DNA end, TRBJ2-7 fits better; the J call may be wrong. The V gene's germline CDR1 is SGHRS and CDR2 YFSETQ. The CDR3 covers 14 residues. The CDR3 is CASSTSGGLGEQYF. Written as DNA, the CDR3 is TGCGCCAGCAGCACGAGCGGCGGATTAGGCGAGCAGTACTTC.

A few counts support this clonotype. V usage is TRBV12-3 or TRBV12-4 and J usage is TRBJ2-5, with 9 bases fitting TRBD1. This CDR3 has 14 amino acids. With 5 bases clipped from V and 4 bases from J, the junction kept 5 bases outside the gene matches. The CDR3, as DNA: TGTGCCAGCAGTACAGGGGGCACGGGAGAGACCCAGTACTTC. Protein sequence: CASSTGGTGETQYF.

This clonotype was seen a handful of times. The DNA of the CDR3 is TGTGCCAGCAGCCCTGGGACTAGCGGGCAGACGCAGTATTTT. Translated: CASSPGTSGQTQYF. V is TRBV7-2 and J is TRBJ2-3; 12 bases match TRBD2. The CDR3 contains 14 residues. The V segment lost 5 bases and the J segment 9 bases; nucleotides outside the gene matches: 6. CDR1 and CDR2 (germline): SGHTA, FQGNSA.

This clonotype was detected a few times. This chain links TRBV20-1 with TRBJ2-5; D is possibly TRBD2 (7 bases). The CDR3 is 18 residues long. Germline CDR1 is DFQATT and CDR2 is SNEGSKA (reference sequence). V dropped 1 base and J dropped 3 bases, with 24 bases sitting between them. This chain's CDR3 is CSARVAASAEGGEETQYF. CDR3 coding DNA: TGCAGTGCTAGAGTCGCCGCTAGCGCGGAAGGGGGGGAAGAGACCCAGTACTTC.

Only a few counts were recorded for this clonotype. The chain uses TRBV5-1 and TRBJ2-1; 10 bases align to TRBD2. Germline V CDR1 and CDR2: SGHRS, YFSETQ. Trimming cost V 4 bases and J 0 bases; bases outside gene matches: 4. The CDR3 spans 16 residues. CDR3 sequence (DNA): TGCGCCAGCAGCCCGGGACTAGCGAGCTCCTACAATGAGCAGTTCTTC. Protein product: CASSPGLASSYNEQFF.

The chain links TRBV7-2 to TRBJ2-1; D not resolved. The V gene lost 5 bases and the J gene lost 11 bases, with 22 bases spanning the gap. The CDR3 length is 15 residues. Germline lookup yields CDR1 SGHTA and CDR2 FQGNSA. The CDR3 nucleotides read TGTGCCAGCAGCCCGCCTCGGACCTCGGCCTGGAAGCAGTTCTTC. Translating it yields CASSPPRTSAWKQFF.